This TCR beta chain is from a study of cytomegalovirus exposure and HLA in healthy donors (dated by TCRdb to about 2017). Regarding the complete study: According to a later analysis, one platform produced both the roughly 130 validation repertoires and the 670 or so repertoires of the first cohort. The study aimed to test whether cataloging public T cell receptors could reveal signatures of past pathogen exposure. Besides the first cohort of 666 subjects, a separate validation cohort made up of some 110 different subjects was used. To predict cytomegalovirus infection status, the study combined high-throughput TCR immunosequencing, statistical association of individual TCRs with disease status, and machine learning.

The germline V end is reduced by 3 bases and the J end by 7 bases; junction bases left unmatched: 9. As encoded in the germline V gene, CDR1 is SQVTM while CDR2 is ANQGSEA. Taken from cysteine to phenylalanine, the CDR3 has 14 residues. Left in the record is the CDR3 DNA by itself, 42 bases read in frame from the first base. Regarding this clone: Its cognate antigen has yet to be identified. Base qualities are not recorded, but no much larger clone differs from it by a single base.

The donors belonged to the validation cohort of 90 to 150 subjects, which was separate from the roughly 680-subject first cohort. The method behind the library was the immunoSEQ multiplex PCR assay. Under the source paper's analysis protocol: A statistical classification framework was developed to diagnose cytomegalovirus status using the catalog of TCR beta chain sequences. In TCRdb, the immuneACCESS table is reduced to in-frame sequences with V and J assigned. These tables do not hold every clone; where another copy was compared, an unresolved V gene accounts for under half, and the others remain unexplained. The DNA gave D and trimming, while V, J and clone size come from that table. In this sample the table shows approximately 200,000 clones, 90% to 95% of which occur a single time. The ten largest clones add up to approximately 0.99% of the sample. Overall study results and their limits: Subsequent analysis determined that TCRs grouped into clusters in the first cohort also showed a tendency toward co-occurrence across the 90 to 150 validation repertoires, and approximately 94% of cluster scores exceeded 0. The validation cohort had no HLA typing available for a later analysis, so co-occurrence within that cohort was assessed over all 130 or so repertoires. While some public TCRs were present in many individuals, most TCR sequences turned up only very rarely across donors. In vitro tests confirmed that a few of the cytomegalovirus-associated TCR beta chains recognize cytomegalovirus antigens. The study listed 150 to 200 TCR beta chains as associated with cytomegalovirus. The authors suggested that the approach could potentially be extended to other disease states and immunological phenotypes. In both the original and validation cohorts, the classifier was reported to diagnose cytomegalovirus status with high specificity and sensitivity.

The sequence was collected from a woman in her late teens or twenties in good health and CMV-seronegative. Material for sequencing was PBMCs. The sequence is built from TRBV29-1 and TRBJ1-5, with 7 bases matching TRBD1. The nucleotide sequence reads as follows: TGCAGCGTTGAGACAGGTGGCAGGGGGCAGCCCCAGCATTTT. Its protein product is CSVETGGRGQPQHF.